These 24 T cell receptor beta chains originate from one sample sequenced in a study of spatial heterogeneity in lung cancer. TCRdb reprocessed the 5' RACE reads via MiXCR and lists one record per CDR3 protein. The table has more than 15,000 distinct CDR3 sequences, 5% to 7.5% seen once. Time point noted: sample taken at primary tumor resection. For these TCRs, the target antigens are not known. Whole-study results and caveats: How many expanded intratumoral alpha and beta TCRs were present tracked the tumor mutation count, which was a count of nonsynonymous mutations.

The material sequenced was lung tumor tissue, taken at surgery. The receptors come from a male donor with early-stage non-small cell lung cancer.

Concerning this clonotype: A read error may explain this, as a much larger clone is one base away. The library was designed around alpha chains, so this beta chain is a stray read whose abundance carries little weight. V and J are TRBV7-2 and TRBJ2-7, with unresolved D. Germline loops: CDR1 SGHTA, CDR2 FQGNSA. V lost 2 bases to trimming and J lost 8 bases, with 13 bases between them. This CDR3 spans 13 amino acids. CDR3 in amino acids: CASSLLEDGQQYF. The CDR3 DNA sequence: TGTGCCAGCAGCTTACTTGAGGATGGGCAGCAGTACTTC.

This clonotype was seen only a few times. As an off-target read in a library built for alpha chains, this beta chain has a frequency of little significance. This rearrangement joins TRBV25-1 to TRBJ2-7; 7 nucleotides agree with TRBD2. CDR1 MGHDK and CDR2 SYGVNS come from the germline V gene. V lost 6 bases and J lost 4; bases outside the gene matches: 6. CDR3 length: 13 amino acids. The CDR3 here is CASSAAGLYEQYF. The CDR3 coding sequence is TGTGCCAGCAGCGCAGCGGGACTATACGAGCAGTACTTC.

This clonotype was observed many times. This beta chain turned up in a library designed for alpha chains; as an off-target read, its abundance says little. CDR3: CASSPGPGGSFYEQFF. The CDR3 nucleotides read TGTGCCAGCAGCCCTGGTCCCGGCGGGAGTTTCTATGAGCAGTTCTTC. This chain connects TRBV5-4 to TRBJ2-1, with TRBD2 matching 7 bases. Germline V gives CDR1 SGHNT, CDR2 YYREEE (reference sequence). The CDR3 is 16 residues long. The V gene end was trimmed by 4 bases and the J gene end by 8 bases; junction bases not matched to a gene: 15. The whole variable domain, remainder taken from reference TRBV5-4 and TRBJ2-1, is ETGVTQSPTHLIKTRGQQVTLRCSSQSGHNTVSWYQQALGQGPQFIFQYYREEENGRGNFPPRFSGLQFPNYSSELNVNALELDDSALYLCASSPGPGGSFYEQFFGPGTRLTVL.

As regards this clonotype: For a library built for alpha chains, this beta chain is a stray read; little rests on its size. The rearrangement links TRBV10-3 to TRBJ1-2, with D possibly being TRBD1 (5 bases). The length of the CDR3 is 12 residues. V lost 6 bases to trimming and J lost 0 bases, with 5 bases between them. Germline assignment: CDR1 ENHRY and CDR2 SYGVKD. The CDR3 loop is CAIRGANYGYTF. Here the CDR3 DNA reads TGTGCCATCAGGGGGGCTAACTATGGCTACACCTTC.

In this sample, this clonotype turned up many times. In a library made to pick up alpha chains, this beta chain is a stray read with a size that means little. The chain uses TRBV7-2 and TRBJ2-3; TRBD2 matches 9 bases. J was trimmed by 5 bases and V by 3 bases; bases with no gene match: 6. CDR1 SGHTA and CDR2 FQGNSA come from the germline V gene. CDR3 length equals 15 residues. The CDR3 sequence is CASSFLSGRKDTQYF. The CDR3 DNA reads TGTGCCAGCAGCTTTCTTAGCGGGAGAAAAGATACGCAGTATTTT. Based on the CDR3 plus reference TRBV7-2 and TRBJ2-3, the full variable domain is GAGVSQSPSNKVTEKGKDVELRCDPISGHTALYWYRQSLGQGLEFLIYFQGNSAPDKSGLPSDRFSAERTGGSVSTLTIQRTQQEDSAVYLCASSFLSGRKDTQYFGPGTRLTVL.

Concerning this clonotype: Because this beta chain is a stray read in a library intended to capture alpha chains, its abundance should not be given much weight. The V call is TRBV6-2 or TRBV6-3, the J call TRBJ2-3; 8 bases map to TRBD1. The germline gives CDR1 MNHEY, CDR2 SVGEGT. CDR3 length equals 14 residues. With 5 bases clipped from V and 1 base from J, the junction kept 2 bases outside the gene matches. In DNA form, the CDR3 reads TGTGCCAGCAGTCCGGACAGGGGCACAGATACGCAGTATTTT. The encoded protein is CASSPDRGTDTQYF.

This clonotype was counted at least ten times. The library was designed around alpha chains, so this beta chain is a stray read whose abundance carries little weight. The chain joins TRBV5-1 to TRBJ2-6; 13 nucleotides align to TRBD2. Germline CDR1 is SGHRS and CDR2 is YFSETQ. The CDR3 totals 20 residues. V shed 1 base, J shed 2 bases, and the junction held 9 bases outside the gene matches. This CDR3 is CASSLFTSGRAPAGANVLTF. For the CDR3, the DNA is TGCGCCAGCAGCTTGTTCACTAGCGGGAGGGCCCCCGCTGGGGCCAACGTCCTGACTTTC. Variable domain in full (rest from reference TRBV5-1 and TRBJ2-6): KAGVTQTPRYLIKTRGQQVTLSCSPISGHRSVSWYQQTPGQGLQFLFEYFSETQRNKGNFPGRFSGRQFSNSRSEMNVSTLELGDSALYLCASSLFTSGRAPAGANVLTFGAGSRLTVL.

This clonotype has more than one count but fewer than ten. Because this beta chain is a stray read in a library intended to capture alpha chains, its abundance should not be given much weight. The rearrangement uses TRBV7-2 and TRBJ2-1; unclear D gene. Germline V CDR1 and CDR2: SGHTA, FQGNSA. The CDR3 sequence is 14 residues long. Deletions cut 3 bases from V and 6 bases from J, with 12 bases between. The chain's CDR3 is CASSLGAVTNEQFF. Written as DNA, the CDR3 is TGTGCCAGCAGCTTGGGTGCGGTAACCAATGAGCAGTTCTTC.

This clonotype was counted many times. A library made for alpha chains picked up this beta chain off target, so its size means little. In DNA form, the CDR3 reads TGTGCCAGCAGCTTAGAAGCCTACGAGCAGTACTTC. It codes for CASSLEAYEQYF. V gene TRBV7-9 combines with J gene TRBJ2-7; D gene ambiguous. V shed 1 base and J shed 2 bases, with 3 bases lying between them. The CDR3 is 12 amino acids. Germline loops: CDR1 SEHNR, CDR2 FQNEAQ (reference sequence).

This clonotype was counted ten times or more. This beta chain is off target for a library built for alpha chains, so its abundance means little. The chain couples TRBV6-1 to TRBJ1-5; D perhaps matches TRBD1 (5 bases). The CDR3 has 14 amino acids. Trimming stripped 2 bases from V and 5 bases from J, with 10 bases between. The germline gives CDR1 MNHNS, CDR2 SASEGT. The CDR3 here is CASSEIRVDQPQHF. The CDR3 nucleotides read TGTGCCAGCAGTGAAATCAGGGTGGATCAGCCCCAGCATTTT.

This clonotype was found many times. Since it is a stray read in a library aimed at alpha chains, this beta chain has a size that is not meaningful. The genes are TRBV27 and TRBJ2-7; 9 nucleotides agree with TRBD1. The germline V gene has CDR1 MNHEY and CDR2 SMNVEV (reference sequence). Trimming took 2 bases from V and 5 from J; bases not matched to a gene: 7. The CDR3 runs 15 residues. The CDR3 DNA reads TGTGCCAGCAGTTTAGGGACAGGGAGGAGGAACGAGCAGTACTTC. Translation gives CASSLGTGRRNEQYF.

This clonotype has at least ten counts. This beta chain represents an off-target read in a library built for alpha chains; its size is of limited meaning. The V call is TRBV12-3 or TRBV12-4, the J call TRBJ1-6, with 7 positions matching TRBD1. The CDR3 spans 14 residues. V was pared by 5 bases and J by 12 bases, with 10 bases of the junction left unmatched. This chain's CDR3 is CASSQGGDQGPLHF. CDR3 coding DNA: TGTGCCAGCAGTCAGGGGGGAGACCAAGGACCCCTCCACTTT.

This clonotype was picked up many times. Because the library targeted alpha chains, this beta chain is an off-target read whose size means little. J is TRBJ2-3 and V is TRBV20-1; 13 nucleotides line up with TRBD2. The CDR3 length is 16 residues. Germline V gene lookup returns CDR1 DFQATT and CDR2 SNEGSKA (reference sequence). Unmatched junction bases numbered 4, after V lost 4 bases and J lost 0 bases. This chain's CDR3 is CSATGTSGESTDTQYF. In DNA form, the CDR3 reads TGCAGTGCTACCGGGACTAGCGGGGAAAGCACAGATACGCAGTATTTT.

In its sample, this clonotype was seen many times. This beta chain came through as a stray read in a library set up for alpha chains, and its size says little. The gene calls are TRBV30 and TRBJ2-3, with TRBD2 matching over 8 bases. Germline loops: CDR1 GTSNPN, CDR2 SVGIG (reference sequence). With 2 bases clipped from V and 4 bases from J, the junction kept 5 bases outside the gene matches. This CDR3 comprises 14 residues. The CDR3 loop reads CAWSKAGVPDTQYF. The CDR3 DNA reads as TGTGCCTGGAGTAAAGCGGGAGTCCCAGATACGCAGTATTTT.

At least ten counts were recorded for this clonotype. The library was designed around alpha chains, so this beta chain is a stray read whose abundance carries little weight. The chain is built from TRBV5-5 and TRBJ2-5; TRBD2 agrees at 7 bases. Germline CDR1 SGHKS, CDR2 YYEKEE (reference sequence). The CDR3 extends over 13 amino acids. Trimming removed 0 bases from V and 7 bases from J; junction bases left unmatched: 3. CDR3 DNA sequence: TGTGCCAGCAGCTTGGTCCCGGGGGGGACCCAGTACTTC. It codes for CASSLVPGGTQYF.

With respect to this clonotype: For a library built for alpha chains, this beta chain is a stray read; little rests on its size. The chain uses TRBV7-2 and TRBJ2-7, with 8 bases fitting TRBD1. Germline V gives CDR1 SGHTA, CDR2 FQGNSA. The CDR3 runs 16 residues. V trimming: 4 bases; J trimming: 6 bases; junction bases outside the gene matches: 14. In nucleotides, the CDR3 is TGTGCCAGCAGCTGGTCGGTCCAGGGGGCAGAAAGCGAGCAGTACTTC. Protein: CASSWSVQGAESEQYF.

This clonotype was seen many times. A library prepared for alpha chains yielded this beta chain as an off-target read; its size is of little meaning. The chain uses TRBV4-1 and TRBJ2-5; D may be TRBD2 (5 bases). Germline CDR1 and CDR2: MGHRA and YSYEKL. Trimming took 2 bases from V and 3 from J, leaving 10 bases between them. This CDR3 contains 14 residues. The CDR3 protein is CASSQPRTEETQYF. As DNA, the CDR3 is TGCGCCAGCAGCCAACCAAGGACTGAAGAGACCCAGTACTTC.

By share, this clonotype ranks as medium-sized (0.01 to 0.1%). This beta chain is off target for a library built for alpha chains, so its abundance means little. The CDR3 DNA is TGTGCCAGCAGTTACTCGAGACTAGCGGGAGAGGTCAATGAGCAGTTCTTC. It encodes CASSYSRLAGEVNEQFF. This chain connects TRBV6-5 to TRBJ2-1; 12 nucleotides align to TRBD2. The CDR3 loop spans 17 amino acids. V gave up 0 bases and J gave up 6 bases; unmatched junction bases: 6. Per germline, CDR1 MNHEY and CDR2 SVGAGI.

This clonotype appeared many times. This beta chain is an unintended read in a library built for alpha chains; its size means little. The gene calls are TRBV18 and TRBJ2-1; 8 positions agree with TRBD1. The trim removed 4 bases at V and 5 bases at J, leaving 7 bases unmatched. The CDR3 has 15 amino acids. Germline CDR1 reads KGHSH; CDR2 reads LQKENI. The CDR3 loop is CASSLGGTGHNEQFF. The CDR3 DNA reads as TGTGCCAGCTCACTAGGCGGGACAGGTCACAATGAGCAGTTCTTC.

Ten or more counts support this clonotype. This beta chain appears as a stray read in a library generated for alpha chains; its size is not informative. In DNA, the CDR3 is TGTGCCAGCAGCCAAGGGTTCGAAACTGGCCTCGAGCAGTACTTC. As protein: CASSQGFETGLEQYF. The rearrangement uses TRBV3-1 and TRBJ2-7, with unresolved D. The CDR3 totals 15 residues. Trimming removed 1 base at V and 6 bases at J, with 16 bases between. Per the germline V gene, CDR1 is LGHDT and CDR2 is YNNKEL (reference sequence).

This clonotype was counted at least ten times. This beta chain slipped into a library made for alpha chains as a stray read, so its size is not meaningful. The chain uses TRBV10-2 and TRBJ2-2; D is possibly TRBD2 (5 bases). The CDR3 spans 14 residues. The V gene lost 3 bases and the J gene lost 0 bases, with 5 bases spanning the gap. CDR1 WSHSY and CDR2 SAAADI come from the germline V gene. The CDR3 nucleotides read TGCGCCAGCAGTGACGGGGCGAACACCGGGGAGCTGTTTTTT. Translated: CASSDGANTGELFF.

The sample holds many counts of this clonotype. This beta chain slipped into a library made for alpha chains as a stray read, so its size is not meaningful. V usage is TRBV6-6 and J usage is TRBJ2-7; D is unclear. The ends were cut back, 5 bases at V and 0 bases at J, with 14 bases in the middle. Germline V gene lookup returns CDR1 MNHNY and CDR2 SVGAGI (reference sequence). This CDR3 region has 15 residues. The DNA of the CDR3 is TGTGCCAGCAGTCTTCCGGGTTCCTTCTCCTACGAGCAGTACTTC. Translating gives CASSLPGSFSYEQYF.

This clonotype is labeled medium-sized. As an off-target read in a library built for alpha chains, this beta chain has a frequency of little significance. The CDR3 region is CASSGKGAETQYF. The CDR3 coding sequence is TGTGCCAGCAGCGGTAAGGGCGCGGAGACCCAGTACTTC. V usage is TRBV9 and J usage is TRBJ2-5, with D unresolved. The CDR3 loop spans 13 amino acids. Germline V gene data show CDR1 as SGDLS and CDR2 as YYNGEE. Trimming cost V 3 bases and J 5 bases, with 11 bases left between them.

This clonotype was counted at least ten times. The library was prepared for alpha chains; this beta chain is a stray read, so its frequency means little. The V and J genes are TRBV7-3 and TRBJ2-5, with D maybe TRBD1 (5 bases). The CDR3 covers 14 residues. Trimming pared 2 bases from V and 7 bases from J, leaving 14 bases between. Looked up from germline, CDR1 is SGHTA and CDR2 is FQGTGA. CDR3 residues: CASSLQGPIGTQYF. CDR3 coding DNA: TGTGCCAGCAGCTTACAGGGCCCGATAGGGACCCAGTACTTC.